This T cell receptor (beta chain) emerged from a study of T-cell reconstitution after alpha-beta-depleted transplantation in children. Molecular barcoding with unique molecular identifiers was used for the TCRbeta library. In TCRdb, the PCR reads were re-called with MiXCR into one record per CDR3 protein. The sample lists 90,000 to 130,000 distinct CDR3 sequences; over 9% were seen once. V lost 6 bases and J lost 0; bases outside the gene matches: 8. Germline V lookup: CDR1 KGHSH, CDR2 LQKENI. This CDR3 has 15 residues. At least ten counts were recorded for this clonotype. The receptor's source is a human donor who donated a stem cell graft to a child with acute lymphoblastic leukemia. This chain links TRBV18 with TRBJ2-7; 7 positions match TRBD1. The sample here was PBMCs from the stem cell graft donor, taken from the stem cell graft. DNA of the CDR3: TGTGCCAGCTCCCGTGACAGGGCCCTCTCCTACGAGCAGTACTTC. Protein product: CASSRDRALSYEQYF.